The 9 T cell receptor beta chains below were found in one sample sequenced in a study of cytomegalovirus exposure and HLA in healthy donors. The PCR was carried out with 60 Vbeta primers and 13 Jbeta primers. TCRdb keeps only in-frame clones here, not all; method: immunoSEQ multiplex PCR. The sample table includes about 41,000 clones. The sample comprised PBMCs. Source of these receptors: a man aged 30-40 years in good health and CMV-seronegative.

J is TRBJ1-2 and V is TRBV18; tentative D call: TRBD1 (6 bases). Germline V CDR1 and CDR2: KGHSH, LQKENI. V gave up 2 bases and J gave up 2 bases, with 6 bases separating them. The CDR3 is made up of 13 amino acids. DNA of the CDR3: TGTGCCAGCTCACCAGACAGGAACTATGGCTACACCTTC. Protein product: CASSPDRNYGYTF.

CDR3 sequence reads: CASKEVQGKPEAFF. DNA for the CDR3: TGTGCCAGCAAAGAGGTACAGGGAAAACCTGAAGCTTTCTTT. The rearrangement uses TRBV6-1 and TRBJ1-1, with D perhaps TRBD1 (6 bases). CDR1 and CDR2 from the germline V gene are MNHNS and SASEGT. This CDR3 comprises 14 residues. With 7 bases removed from V and 6 bases from J, the gap between germline ends came to 18 bases.

V and J are TRBV5-1 and TRBJ2-1; TRBD2 aligns across 8 bases. CDR1 is SGHRS and CDR2 is YFSETQ in the germline V gene. The CDR3 length is 16 residues. The J segment lost 0 bases and the V segment lost 1 base, leaving 3 bases of the junction unmatched. The CDR3 DNA reads TGCGCCAGCAGCTTGACCGGGACTAGCTCCTACAATGAGCAGTTCTTC. Translating gives CASSLTGTSSYNEQFF.

Concerning this clone itself: The junction does not match germline at one end; this may be a read error. V usage is TRBV6-5 and J usage is TRBJ2-4; TRBD1 matches at 8 bases. The germline CDR1 and CDR2 sequences are MNHEY and SVGAGI. The CDR3 runs to 12 residues. The CDR3 protein is CASSDRGGKWDF. DNA for the CDR3: TGTGCCAGCAGTGACAGGGGCGGCAAGTGGGACTTC.

The CDR3 loop reads CAWRSGKGDTEAFF. DNA of the CDR3: TGTGCCTGGAGATCAGGAAAGGGGGACACTGAAGCTTTCTTT. The chain links TRBV30 to TRBJ1-1; possibly TRBD1 for D (6 bases). Trimming stripped 3 bases from V and 3 bases from J, with 14 bases between. Germline CDR1 reads GTSNPN; CDR2 reads SVGIG (reference sequence). The CDR3 has 14 residues.

The J gene is TRBJ2-7, the V gene TRBV5-1, with a weak D call TRBD1 (7 bases). CDR1 is SGHRS and CDR2 is YFSETQ in the germline V gene. This CDR3 is built from 14 residues. V lost 1 base, J lost 5 bases, and 13 bases lay in between. Written as DNA, the CDR3 is TGCGCCAGCAGCTTGCCCAGGGGGGCTCACGAGCAGTACTTC. Its protein product is CASSLPRGAHEQYF.

CDR3 residues: CASTTGGGRSYEQYF. Here the CDR3 DNA reads TGTGCCAGCACCACAGGGGGGGGGAGGTCTTACGAGCAGTACTTC. This chain joins TRBV6-5 and TRBJ2-7; D perhaps matches TRBD1 (8 bases). The V gene lost 7 bases and the J gene lost 4 bases, with 20 bases spanning the gap. The V gene's germline CDR1 is MNHEY and CDR2 SVGAGI. The CDR3 spans 15 residues.

This chain uses TRBV10-1 with TRBJ1-2; D might be TRBD1 (5 bases). This CDR3 is built from 13 residues. V lost 5 bases and J lost 2, with 9 bases in between. Germline V lookup: CDR1 WNHNN, CDR2 SYGVQD (reference sequence). The CDR3, as DNA: TGCGCCAGCAGTCAAGACAGAAACTATGGCTACACCTTC. It codes for CASSQDRNYGYTF.

The chain recombines TRBV7-6 with TRBJ2-3; D unresolved. V was pared by 4 bases and J by 0 bases, with 11 bases between. The CDR3 loop spans 15 amino acids. In germline, CDR1 is SGHVS, CDR2 FNYEAQ. CDR3: CASSSSVYSTDTQYF. The CDR3 DNA sequence: TGTGCCAGCAGCTCATCTGTCTATAGCACAGATACGCAGTATTTT.